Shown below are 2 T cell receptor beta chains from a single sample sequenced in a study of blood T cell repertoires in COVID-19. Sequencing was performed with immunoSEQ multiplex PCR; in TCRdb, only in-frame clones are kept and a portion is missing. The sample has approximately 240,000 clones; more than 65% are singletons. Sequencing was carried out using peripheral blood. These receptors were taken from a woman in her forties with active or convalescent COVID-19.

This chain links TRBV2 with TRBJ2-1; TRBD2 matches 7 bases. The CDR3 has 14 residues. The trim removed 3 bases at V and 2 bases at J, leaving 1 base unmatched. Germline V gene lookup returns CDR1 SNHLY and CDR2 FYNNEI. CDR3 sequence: CASSETSTYNEQFF. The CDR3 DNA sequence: TGTGCCAGCAGTGAGACTAGCACCTACAATGAGCAGTTCTTC.

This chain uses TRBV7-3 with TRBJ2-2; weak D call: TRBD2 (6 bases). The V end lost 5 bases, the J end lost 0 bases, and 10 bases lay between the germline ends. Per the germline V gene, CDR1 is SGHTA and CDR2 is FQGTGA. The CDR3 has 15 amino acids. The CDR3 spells CASSQGLPNTGELFF. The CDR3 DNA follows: TGTGCCAGCAGCCAGGGACTTCCGAACACCGGGGAGCTGTTTTTT.